This T cell receptor (beta chain) was documented in a study of naive and memory T cell subsets. Study-wide points: Over 95% of naive TCR sequences appeared only once after error correction, unlike memory subsets.

CD45RA-CD27- cells were effector memory; CD45RA+CD27- cells were EMRA. An equimolar mix of two oligonucleotides served as the beta constant-region primer for TRBC1 and TRBC2. A single record per CDR3 protein comes from TCRdb applying MiXCR to the UMI-ligation and nested PCR reads. The table lists tens of thousands of distinct CDR3 sequences, about an eighth of them singletons. The ends were cut back, 0 bases at V and 3 bases at J, with 8 bases in the middle. Germline V gene sequence: CDR1 SGHTA, CDR2 FQGTGA. This CDR3 has 14 amino acids. On this clonotype itself: Antigen specificity is unknown.

The rearrangement joins TRBV7-3 to TRBJ1-1, with D perhaps TRBD1 (5 bases). This clonotype was obtained from a human donor in good health. The specimen was effector memory CD4+ T cells from blood. Subset noted: effector memory, CD45RA- CD27-. The CDR3 sequence: CASSLTGEDTEAFF. The CDR3 DNA reads as TGTGCCAGCAGCTTAACAGGGGAGGACACTGAAGCTTTCTTT. The complete variable domain, with remaining parts taken from reference TRBV7-3 and TRBJ1-1, reads GAGVSQTPSNKVTEKGKYVELRCDPISGHTALYWYRQSLGQGPEFLIYFQGTGAADDSGLPNDRFFAVRPEGSVSTLKIQRTERGDSAVYLCASSLTGEDTEAFFGQGTRLTVV.